What follows describes a single TCR beta chain. It lacks a known antigen. Nothing much larger sits one base from this clone, and base qualities are not available. The time point label for this specimen denotes: cells obtained before transplantation from donor or recipient. CD3+CD4+ and CD3+CD8+ populations were FACS-sorted from unstimulated pre-transplant donor and recipient cells taken from spleen or lymph nodes. The sample is drawn from a study of graft-versus-host responses after intestinal transplantation (dated by TCRdb to the early 2020s). About the study as a whole: The transplants that recipients got were multivisceral, liver-intestinal, or isolated intestinal. A cohort of approximately 23 intestinal transplant recipients, including one retransplant, was enrolled, and a few patients lacking pretransplant specimens were excluded. After intestinal transplantation, graft-versus-host and host-versus-graft alloreactive T cell clones were followed in the graft, circulation and bone marrow using bulk TCR-beta CDR3 sequencing. Instead of going to the commercial service, samples from a few later patients were sequenced in-house on an Illumina MiSeq and processed with MiXCR. A peak of at least 4% donor T cells among recipient peripheral blood mononuclear cells was the definition used for donor T cell macrochimerism. Anti-thymocyte globulin induction was given to all recipients, followed by maintenance tacrolimus and steroids for 2 to 4 years. Alloreactive clones were identified by sequencing pre-transplant mixed lymphocyte reaction products and comparing these products with unstimulated pre-transplant donor and recipient T cells. Overall results and qualifications from the work: Conclusions were limited by the relatively low number and heterogeneity of intestinal transplant patients. GvH clones turned up in recipient bone marrow, with some appearing earlier in ileal mucosa or blood, a pattern consistent with an intestinal mucosal origin. Patients with donor T cell macrochimerism had high GvH to HvG T cell clonal ratios in their allografts. Early after transplant, peak levels of circulating GvH clones were associated with declines in HvG clones.

CDR1 and CDR2, per the germline V gene, are MNHNS and SASEGT. CDR3 length: 13 amino acids, cysteine to phenylalanine. The read is trimmed to its CDR3 DNA, 39 bases read in frame from base 1. The trim is 5 bases for V and 5 bases for J, with a gap of 10 bases between the germline ends. Libraries were prepared through the immunoSEQ multiplex PCR assay. For most patients, genomic DNA was isolated with the Qiagen DNeasy Blood and Tissue Kit and sent frozen to Adaptive Biotechnologies for TCR sequencing. For most patients, high-throughput TCR-beta CDR3 sequencing of genomic DNA was performed by Adaptive Biotechnologies. The paper's processing steps were these. TCR sequencing data for 15 to 20 patients were retrieved from Adaptive's ImmunoSEQ software; a few other patients were processed with MiXCR and VDJtools. To correct CD4 versus CD8 sorting errors, sequences present in both subsets at a frequency ratio below 5:1 were removed. CDR3 nucleotide sequences shared between donor and recipient were removed because the origin of such sequences could not be assigned. To be classed as alloreactive, a clone needed at least 2-fold expansion over unstimulated cells and a minimum CFSE-low frequency of 0.002% (template counts) or 0.001% (read counts). Clones were considered mappable if detected in sequenced pre-transplant spleen, lymph node, or MLR CFSE-low populations of the donor or recipient. Cumulative frequency of alloreactive clones was calculated as a percentage of all sequences weighted by copy number. As stored in TCRdb, this immuneACCESS dataset retains in-frame rearrangements with V and J assigned. A fraction of the clones does not appear; measured against another copy, unresolved V genes explain less than half of the discrepancy, and the remainder lacks a known reason. V and J calls and clone size follow that table, whereas D and trimming were derived from the DNA. Recorded for this sample are 45,000 to 60,000 clones; 85% to 95% of them occurred a single time. The top ten hold about 2.5% of the sample.

Here the sequenced sample was unstimulated CD4+ T cells sorted from spleen or lymph node cells, taken before transplant. The rearranged chain carries TRBV6-1 and TRBJ1-5; the D gene assignment is ambiguous. The TCR was taken from a human donor who was the organ donor for an intestinal transplant. The sequenced DNA is TGTGCCAGCAGTTCCCTGACGGATCAGCCCCAGCATTTT. It is translated as CASSSLTDQPQHF.